This T cell receptor beta chain was found in a study of T cells in Graves' hyperthyroidism and ophthalmopathy. At the level of the study: Prior to any treatment, at the point of initial diagnosis, peripheral blood was collected.

Template material for amplifying TCR beta CDR3 regions consisted of RNA transcripts. During a first-round RT-PCR of the TCR CDR3, the HTBI primer set was used. TCRdb re-derived calls from the multiplex PCR reads in MiXCR, one entry per CDR3 protein. The sample lists some 490,000 distinct CDR3 sequences, approximately 23% occurring once. Those patients with uncontrolled infection, other autoimmune disease, pregnancy or lactation were excluded. The sequencing sample was made of blood. The receptor was derived from a woman aged 70-85 years with Graves' ophthalmopathy.

CDR3 sequence (DNA): TGTGCCAGCAGCTTGGCCGGGTCTCTAGCTTTCTTT. Its protein is CASSLAGSLAFF. This chain connects TRBV7-6 to TRBJ1-1, with unresolved D. Germline values: CDR1 SGHVS, CDR2 FNYEAQ. This CDR3 has 12 residues. Trimming removed 3 bases from V and 10 bases from J, with 12 bases in between.